The present TCR beta chain was sequenced within a study of post-analysis software for immune sequencing data. The junction had 5 bases not matched to a gene; V was cut back by 4 bases and J by 6 bases. CDR1 and CDR2 (germline): SQVTM, ANQGSEA. This CDR3 region has 14 residues. With respect to this clonotype: As yet, its antigen is unknown.

Unique molecular identifiers were built into the TCR beta cDNA libraries. From the PCR reads, TCRdb called clonotypes with MiXCR, one entry per CDR3 protein. Among fewer than 850,000 distinct CDR3 sequences, around 42% were seen once, and the ten largest hold 4.9%. General observations from the study: TRBV segments more frequent in patients than in controls numbered a few and included TRBV5-6, TRBV5-1 and TRBV20-1.

The TCR originated in a girl aged 10-17 years with multiple sclerosis. The sample consisted of blood. The V call is TRBV29-1, the J call TRBJ2-3, with TRBD1 matching over 12 bases. CDR3 nucleotide sequence: TGCAGCGTTGCCGGGACAGGGGGCTTCGATACGCAGTATTTT. Encoded protein: CSVAGTGGFDTQYF.